The clone carrying this T cell receptor beta chain was counted many times. Its antigen is not identified. These data originate in a study of T cells in Graves' hyperthyroidism and ophthalmopathy. For the study at large: It was at initial diagnosis, before any treatment, that peripheral blood was collected.

Points from the study as a whole: Blood samples included most of the expanded thyroid clonotypes exceeding 0.001.

What was amplified from RNA transcripts were TCR beta CDR3 regions. Using the HTBI primer set, a first-round RT-PCR was run on the TCR CDR3. A single record per CDR3 protein comes from TCRdb applying MiXCR to the multiplex PCR reads. This table has about 350,000 distinct CDR3 sequences, around 14% appearing once. Reasons for excluding patients were uncontrolled infection, other autoimmune disease, pregnancy or lactation. Clinical symptoms, serum thyroxine and TRAb, thyroid ultrasound and orbital computed tomography were used for the diagnoses. This CDR3 is built from 15 residues. Germline CDR1 and CDR2: ENHRY and SYGVKD. V lost 11 bases, J lost 3 bases, and 22 bases lay in between.

This receptor was obtained from a woman aged 25 to 39 with Graves' hyperthyroidism. The chain employs TRBV10-3 and TRBJ1-2, with a possible D match to TRBD1 (6 bases). The source material was blood. The CDR3 DNA is TGTGCCGCGAACGAAGGGACACCTCAACACTATGGCTACACCTTC. This encodes CAANEGTPQHYGYTF.